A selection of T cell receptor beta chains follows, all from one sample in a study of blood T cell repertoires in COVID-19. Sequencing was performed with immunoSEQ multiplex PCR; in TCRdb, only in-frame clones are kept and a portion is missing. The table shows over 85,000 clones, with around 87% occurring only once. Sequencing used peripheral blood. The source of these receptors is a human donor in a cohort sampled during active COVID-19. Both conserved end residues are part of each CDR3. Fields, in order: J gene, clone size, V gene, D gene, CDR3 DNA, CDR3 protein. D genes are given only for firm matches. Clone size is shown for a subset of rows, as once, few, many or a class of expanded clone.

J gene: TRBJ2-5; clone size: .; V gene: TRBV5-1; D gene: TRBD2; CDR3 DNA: TGCGCCAGCAGCTTGGCACGGGAGGGCCAAGAGACCCAGTACTTC; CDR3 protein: CASSLAREGQETQYF
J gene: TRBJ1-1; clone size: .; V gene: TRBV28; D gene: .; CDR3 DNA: TGTGCCACCCGGGAGAGTTTAGAGAACACTGAAGCTTTCTTT; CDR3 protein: CATRESLENTEAFF
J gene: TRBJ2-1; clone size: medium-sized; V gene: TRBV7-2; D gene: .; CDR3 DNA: TGTGCCAGCAGCTCGACCGGACTGGGTTACAATGAGCAGTTCTTC; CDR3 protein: CASSSTGLGYNEQFF
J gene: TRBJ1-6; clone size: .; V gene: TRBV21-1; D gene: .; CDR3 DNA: TGTGCCAGCAGCAACGGGGGGCCAACTCCATCAACCAATTCACCCCTCCACTTT; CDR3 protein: CASSNGGPTPSTNSPLHF
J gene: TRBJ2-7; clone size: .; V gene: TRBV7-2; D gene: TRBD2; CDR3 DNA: TGTGCCAGCAGCTCCGGACTAGCGTATGCCTACGAGCAGTACTTC; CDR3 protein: CASSSGLAYAYEQYF
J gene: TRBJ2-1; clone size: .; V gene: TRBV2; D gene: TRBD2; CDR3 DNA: TGTGCCAGCAGGGGGGGGGTAAATGAGCAGTTCTTC; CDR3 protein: CASRGGVNEQFF
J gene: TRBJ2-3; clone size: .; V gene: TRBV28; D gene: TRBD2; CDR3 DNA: TGTGCCAGCAGCTACGGGACTAGCGGCACAGATACGCAGTATTTT; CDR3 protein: CASSYGTSGTDTQYF
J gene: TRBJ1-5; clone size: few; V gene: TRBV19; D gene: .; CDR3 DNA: TGTGCCAGTATGGGCAGGCCATATAGCAATCAGCCCCAGCATTTT; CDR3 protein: CASMGRPYSNQPQHF
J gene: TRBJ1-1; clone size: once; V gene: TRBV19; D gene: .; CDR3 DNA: TGTGCCAGTAGCTGGACAGTCTCTAACACTGAAGCTTTCTTT; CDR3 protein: CASSWTVSNTEAFF
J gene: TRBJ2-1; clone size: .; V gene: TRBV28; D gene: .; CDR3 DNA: TGTGCCAGCAGTCCCTCCTCTACAGCCGCCTACAATGAGCAGTTCTTC; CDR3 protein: CASSPSSTAAYNEQFF
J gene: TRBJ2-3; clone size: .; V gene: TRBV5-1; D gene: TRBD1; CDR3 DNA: TGCGCCAGCTGCCCCGAAGGGGACAGAGACACAGATACGCAGTATTTT; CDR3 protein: CASCPEGDRDTDTQYF
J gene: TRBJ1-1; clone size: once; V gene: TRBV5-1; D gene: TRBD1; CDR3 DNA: TGCGCCAGCAGCAAGGGGACAGGGGGCTTGGACACTGAAGCTTTCTTT; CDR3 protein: CASSKGTGGLDTEAFF
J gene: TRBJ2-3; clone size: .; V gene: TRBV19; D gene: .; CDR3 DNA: TGTGCCAGTAGTACCCCAGGGAGGCCGCCCACAGATACGCAGTATTTT; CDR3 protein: CASSTPGRPPTDTQYF
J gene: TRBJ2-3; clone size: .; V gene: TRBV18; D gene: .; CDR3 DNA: TGTGCCAGCTCACCAAGGCAGGTCGCTAGCACAGATACGCAGTATTTT; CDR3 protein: CASSPRQVASTDTQYF